This T cell receptor (beta chain) was found in a study of T cell responses to AZD1222 COVID-19 vaccine. Study-wide points: In a largely white British group with more females than males, clonal diversity was possibly underestimated.

A word on this clone: Its antigen remains unidentified.

Profiled with immunoSEQ multiplex PCR; TCRdb holds only in-frame clones, not every one. Altogether fewer than 90,000 clones are present, about 88% being singletons, with the ten largest covering around 9.9%. The sequencing used peripheral blood, collected on day 0 of AZD1222 vaccination. The clonotype originates from an adult in good health.

The DNA of the CDR3 is TGTGCCAGCATCTCCCCCGTCGGTACAGCAAGGGACACTGAAGCTTTCTTT. This encodes CASISPVGTARDTEAFF. This chain uses TRBV2 with TRBJ1-1; D is uncertain. Germline CDR1 is SNHLY and CDR2 is FYNNEI. Trimming removed 7 bases at V and 3 bases at J, with 24 bases between. The CDR3 length is 17 residues.